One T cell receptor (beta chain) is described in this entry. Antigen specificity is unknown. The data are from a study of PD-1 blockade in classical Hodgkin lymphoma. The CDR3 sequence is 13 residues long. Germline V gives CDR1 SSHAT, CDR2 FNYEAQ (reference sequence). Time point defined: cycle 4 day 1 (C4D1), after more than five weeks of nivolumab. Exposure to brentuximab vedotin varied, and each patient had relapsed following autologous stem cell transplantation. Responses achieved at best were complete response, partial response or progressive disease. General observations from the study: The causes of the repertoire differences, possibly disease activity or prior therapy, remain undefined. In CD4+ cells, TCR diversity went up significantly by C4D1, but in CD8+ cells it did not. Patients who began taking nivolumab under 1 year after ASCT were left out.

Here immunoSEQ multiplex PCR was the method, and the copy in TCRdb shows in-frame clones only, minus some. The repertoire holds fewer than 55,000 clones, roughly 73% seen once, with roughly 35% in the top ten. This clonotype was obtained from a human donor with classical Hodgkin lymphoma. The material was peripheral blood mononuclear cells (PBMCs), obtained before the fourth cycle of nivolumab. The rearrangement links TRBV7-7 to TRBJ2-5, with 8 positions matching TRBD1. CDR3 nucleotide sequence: TGTGCTAGCCGCCCCGGACAGGGAGAGACCCAGTACTTC. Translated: CASRPGQGETQYF. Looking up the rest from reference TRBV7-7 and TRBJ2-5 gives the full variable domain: GAGVSQSPRYKVTKRGQDVTLRCDPISSHATLYWYQQALGQGPEFLTYFNYEAQPDKSGLPSDRFSAERPEGSISTLTIQRTEQRDSAMYRCASRPGQGETQYFGPGTRLLVL.